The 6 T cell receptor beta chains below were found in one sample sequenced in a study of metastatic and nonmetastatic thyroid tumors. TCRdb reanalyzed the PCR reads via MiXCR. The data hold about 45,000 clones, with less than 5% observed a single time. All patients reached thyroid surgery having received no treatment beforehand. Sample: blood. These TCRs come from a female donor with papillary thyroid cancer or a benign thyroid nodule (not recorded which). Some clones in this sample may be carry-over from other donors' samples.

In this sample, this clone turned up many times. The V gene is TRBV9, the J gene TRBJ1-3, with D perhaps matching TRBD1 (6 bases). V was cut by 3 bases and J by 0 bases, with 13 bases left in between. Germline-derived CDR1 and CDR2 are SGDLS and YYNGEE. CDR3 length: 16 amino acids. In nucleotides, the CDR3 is TGTGCCAGCAGCGCGGCACAGGGCTACTCTGGAAACACCATATATTTT. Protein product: CASSAAQGYSGNTIYF.

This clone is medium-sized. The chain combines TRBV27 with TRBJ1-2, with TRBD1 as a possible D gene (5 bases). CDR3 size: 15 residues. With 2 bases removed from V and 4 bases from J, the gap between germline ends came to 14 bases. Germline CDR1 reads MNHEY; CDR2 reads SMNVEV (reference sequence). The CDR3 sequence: CASSLMPSGAYGYTF. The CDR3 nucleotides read TGTGCCAGCAGTTTAATGCCTAGTGGGGCCTATGGCTACACCTTC.

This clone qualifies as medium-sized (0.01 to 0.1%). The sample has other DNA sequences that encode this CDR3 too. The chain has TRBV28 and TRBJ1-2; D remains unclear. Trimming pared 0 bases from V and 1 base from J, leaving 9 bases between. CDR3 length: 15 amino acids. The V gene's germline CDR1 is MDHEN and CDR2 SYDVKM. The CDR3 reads CASSLWQVVNYGYTF. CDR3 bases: TGTGCCAGCAGTTTATGGCAGGTCGTTAACTATGGCTACACCTTC.

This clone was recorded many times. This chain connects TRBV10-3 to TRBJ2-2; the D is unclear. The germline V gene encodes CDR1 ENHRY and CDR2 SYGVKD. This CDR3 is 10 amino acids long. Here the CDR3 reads CAPETGELFF. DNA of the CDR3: TGTGCGCCTGAGACCGGGGAGCTGTTTTTT.

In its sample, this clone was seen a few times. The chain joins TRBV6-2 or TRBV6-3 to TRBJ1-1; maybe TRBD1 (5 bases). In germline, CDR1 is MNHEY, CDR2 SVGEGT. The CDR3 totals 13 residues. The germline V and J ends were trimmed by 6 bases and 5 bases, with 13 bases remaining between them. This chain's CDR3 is CASRPQAGTEAFF. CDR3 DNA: TGTGCCAGCAGGCCACAGGCAGGGACTGAAGCTTTCTTT.

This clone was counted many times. CDR3 residues: CASSVESGSSTGELFF. CDR3 nucleotides: TGTGCCAGCAGCGTAGAAAGCGGGAGTAGCACCGGGGAGCTGTTTTTT. V and J are TRBV9 and TRBJ2-2; TRBD2 matches at 8 bases. V shed 0 bases and J 4 bases; nucleotides not matched to a gene: 5. Germline loops: CDR1 SGDLS, CDR2 YYNGEE. The CDR3 runs to 16 residues.